The 14 T cell receptor beta chains below come from one sample, sequenced in a study of blood T cell repertoires in COVID-19. Sequencing used immunoSEQ multiplex PCR; TCRdb keeps in-frame clones, though not all of them. The data hold approximately 300,000 clones, with more than 85% observed a single time. The specimen sequenced was PBMCs or T cells enriched from blood (not recorded which). The receptors here all came from a woman younger than 45 who had been exposed to COVID-19.

The chain combines TRBV3-1 (or the pseudogene TRBV3-2) with TRBJ1-2; D uncertain. The germline V gene has CDR1 LGHDT and CDR2 YNNKEL (reference sequence). The V and J ends lost 1 base and 4 bases respectively, with 13 bases between them. This CDR3 region has 15 residues. CDR3 region: CASSQGGGGAYGYTF. The CDR3 coding sequence is TGTGCCAGCAGCCAAGGTGGTGGAGGAGCCTATGGCTACACCTTC.

This rearrangement joins TRBV10-1 to TRBJ1-6; D is uncertain. In germline, CDR1 is WNHNN, CDR2 SYGVQD (reference sequence). V dropped 7 bases and J dropped 7 bases, with 5 bases sitting between them. The CDR3 extends over 11 amino acids. Here the CDR3 DNA reads TGCGCCAGCACCAGAAATTCACCCCTCCACTTT. This encodes CASTRNSPLHF.

The chain joins TRBV5-1 to TRBJ2-5, with 10 nucleotides matching TRBD1. Trimming removed 0 bases from V and 5 bases from J; junction bases left unmatched: 7. The CDR3 covers 16 residues. CDR1 and CDR2 (germline): SGHRS, YFSETQ. The CDR3 nucleotides are TGCGCCAGCAGCTTGGCCGGGACAGGGGTGCCGGAGACCCAGTACTTC. As protein: CASSLAGTGVPETQYF.

The CDR3 DNA reads TGTGCCAGCAGTCTCGGACTAGCGGGCGCCCAAGAGACCCAGTACTTC. Its protein is CASSLGLAGAQETQYF. The V and J genes are TRBV6-6 and TRBJ2-5; 11 nucleotides line up with TRBD2. There are 16 residues in the CDR3. V lost 5 bases to trimming and J lost 1 base; unmatched junction nucleotides: 6. CDR1 MNHNY and CDR2 SVGAGI come from the germline V gene (reference sequence).

The chain couples TRBV6-5 to TRBJ2-7; D perhaps matches TRBD1 (7 bases). CDR3 length: 12 amino acids. Trimming left V 7 bases short and J 3 bases short, with 10 bases between. In germline, CDR1 is MNHEY, CDR2 SVGAGI. This CDR3 reads CASNRGLYEQYF. The CDR3, as DNA: TGTGCCAGCAACAGGGGACTCTACGAGCAGTACTTC.

Here the CDR3 reads CASSDPGTGNEKLFF. In DNA form, the CDR3 reads TGTGCCAGCAGTGACCCCGGGACAGGGAATGAAAAACTGTTTTTT. V is TRBV25-1 and J is TRBJ1-4; 9 bases line up with TRBD1. Trimming at V came to 3 bases and at J to 5 bases, leaving 4 bases not matched to a gene. CDR3 length: 15 amino acids. Per germline, CDR1 MGHDK and CDR2 SYGVNS.

The genes are TRBV27 and TRBJ1-2; D perhaps matches TRBD1 (6 bases). Germline CDR1 is MNHEY and CDR2 is SMNVEV (reference sequence). There are 16 residues in the CDR3. Trimming stripped 0 bases from V and 5 bases from J, with 16 bases between. In nucleotides, the CDR3 is TGTGCCAGCAGTTTATCGCCCGGACAGTCTTCTTATGGCTACACCTTC. It specifies CASSLSPGQSSYGYTF.

V is TRBV25-1 and J is TRBJ1-1; 7 bases match TRBD1. The CDR3 totals 14 residues. The J segment lost 3 bases and the V segment lost 4 bases, leaving 5 bases of the junction unmatched. The germline CDR1 and CDR2 sequences are MGHDK and SYGVNS. CDR3 coding DNA: TGTGCCAGCAGTGTTCAGGGGGTTCACACTGAAGCTTTCTTT. This translates into CASSVQGVHTEAFF. Supplemented by reference TRBV25-1 and TRBJ1-1, the full variable domain reads EADIYQTPRYLVIGTGKKITLECSQTMGHDKMYWYQQDPGMELHLIHYSYGVNSTEKGDLSSESTVSRIRTEHFPLTLESARPSHTSQYLCASSVQGVHTEAFFGQGTRLTVV.

CDR3 in amino acids: CASTRTGIHSGNTIYF. For the CDR3, the DNA is TGTGCCAGTACCAGGACAGGGATTCACTCTGGAAACACCATATATTTT. V and J are TRBV19 and TRBJ1-3; TRBD1 aligns across 8 bases. CDR3 length: 16 amino acids. The V gene end was trimmed by 7 bases and the J gene end by 0 bases; junction bases not matched to a gene: 8. Germline V gene lookup returns CDR1 LNHDA and CDR2 SQIVND (reference sequence). The full variable domain, with the rest looked up from reference TRBV19 and TRBJ1-3, is DGGITQSPKYLFRKEGQNVTLSCEQNLNHDAMYWYRQDPGQGLRLIYYSQIVNDFQKGDIAEGYSVSREKKESFPLTVTSAQKNPTAFYLCASTRTGIHSGNTIYFGEGSWLTVV.

The chain couples TRBV7-3 to TRBJ1-1; perhaps TRBD1 as D (5 bases). CDR1 SGHTA and CDR2 FQGTGA come from the germline V gene. The germline V and J ends were trimmed by 5 bases and 3 bases, with 10 bases remaining between them. This CDR3 has 13 amino acids. Here the CDR3 reads CASSIGGYTEAFF. CDR3 nucleotides: TGTGCCAGCAGCATTGGGGGGTACACTGAAGCTTTCTTT. Using reference TRBV7-3 and TRBJ1-1 for the parts outside the CDR3, the full variable domain is GAGVSQTPSNKVTEKGKYVELRCDPISGHTALYWYRQSLGQGPEFLIYFQGTGAADDSGLPNDRFFAVRPEGSVSTLKIQRTERGDSAVYLCASSIGGYTEAFFGQGTRLTVV.

The V gene is TRBV19, the J gene TRBJ2-7; a weak D match, TRBD2 (6 bases). V lost 3 bases, J lost 4 bases, and 13 bases lay in between. The CDR3 runs to 14 residues. Germline V gene data show CDR1 as LNHDA and CDR2 as SQIVND (reference sequence). This CDR3 reads CASSMPGEWYEQYF. In DNA, the CDR3 is TGTGCCAGTAGTATGCCGGGGGAGTGGTACGAGCAGTACTTC.

As DNA, the CDR3 is TGCGCCAGCACGGCGGGGGCAGGCCGGACTGAAGCTTTCTTT. Protein: CASTAGAGRTEAFF. The V and J genes are TRBV5-1 and TRBJ1-1; the D gene is possibly TRBD1 (6 bases). Germline CDR1 and CDR2: SGHRS and YFSETQ. V lost 6 bases, J lost 5 bases, and 17 bases lay in between. This CDR3 spans 14 amino acids.

This sequence joins TRBV21-1 and TRBJ1-3. TRBV21-1 is listed as a pseudogene. This CDR3 has 16 residues. The chain's CDR3 is CASSKALWSSGNTIYF. The CDR3 DNA is TGTGCCAGCAGCAAAGCGCTCTGGAGCTCTGGAAACACCATATATTTT.

The V and J genes are TRBV28 and TRBJ1-2; D possibly corresponds to TRBD1 (5 bases). Germline CDR1 is MDHEN and CDR2 is SYDVKM. This CDR3 contains 15 residues. Trimming pared 7 bases from V and 6 bases from J, leaving 21 bases between. CDR3 coding DNA: TGTGCCAGCACGTTTTATGGGGGGTTCTACAATGGCTACACCTTC. It specifies CASTFYGGFYNGYTF.